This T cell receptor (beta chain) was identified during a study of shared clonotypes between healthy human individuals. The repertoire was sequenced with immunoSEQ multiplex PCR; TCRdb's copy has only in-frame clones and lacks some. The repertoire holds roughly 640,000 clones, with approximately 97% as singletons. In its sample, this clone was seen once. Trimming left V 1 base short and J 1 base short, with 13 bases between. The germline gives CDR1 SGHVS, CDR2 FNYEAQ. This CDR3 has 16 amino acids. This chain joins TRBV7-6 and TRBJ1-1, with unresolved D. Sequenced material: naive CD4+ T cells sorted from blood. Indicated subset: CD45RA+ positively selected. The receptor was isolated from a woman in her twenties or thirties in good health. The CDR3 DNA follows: TGTGCCAGCAGCTTAGGTCGGGCTTCAGGGAACACTGAAGCTTTCTTT. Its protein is CASSLGRASGNTEAFF.